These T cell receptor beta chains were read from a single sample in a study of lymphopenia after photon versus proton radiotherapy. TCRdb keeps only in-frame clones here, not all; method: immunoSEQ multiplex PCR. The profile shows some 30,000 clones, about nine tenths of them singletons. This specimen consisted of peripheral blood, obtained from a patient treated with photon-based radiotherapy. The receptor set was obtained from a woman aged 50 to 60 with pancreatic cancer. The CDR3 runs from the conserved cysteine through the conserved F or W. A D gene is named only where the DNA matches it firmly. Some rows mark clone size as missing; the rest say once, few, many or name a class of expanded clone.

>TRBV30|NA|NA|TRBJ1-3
CAWSDQKRGFSGNTIYF
TGTGCCTGGAGTGACCAGAAAAGGGGCTTCTCTGGAAACACCATATATTTT
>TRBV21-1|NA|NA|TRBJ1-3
CASSKEGALAGALAGNTIYF
TGTGCCAGCAGCAAAGAAGGGGCCTTGGCAGGGGCTTTAGCTGGAAACACCATATATTTT
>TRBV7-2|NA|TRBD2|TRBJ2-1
CASSPTPTGGGEQFF
TGTGCCAGCAGCCCAACTCCTACTGGCGGGGGTGAGCAGTTCTTC
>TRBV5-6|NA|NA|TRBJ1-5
CASSLEASNQPQHF
TGTGCCAGCAGCTTGGAGGCTAGCAATCAGCCCCAGCATTTT
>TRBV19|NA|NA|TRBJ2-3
CASSIRGLGTDTQYF
TGTGCCAGTAGTATCCGAGGGCTAGGCACAGATACGCAGTATTTT
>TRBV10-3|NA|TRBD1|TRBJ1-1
CAISDPRLSGGAYTEAFF
TGTGCCATCAGTGACCCTCGTCTATCAGGGGGCGCCTACACTGAAGCTTTCTTT
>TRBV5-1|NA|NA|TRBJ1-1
CASKSGINTEAFF
TGCGCCAGCAAGTCAGGGATAAACACTGAAGCTTTCTTT
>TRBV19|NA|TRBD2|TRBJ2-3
CASSIDTAGTSGRADTQYF
TGTGCCAGTAGTATAGATACGGCCGGGACTAGCGGGAGGGCCGATACGCAGTATTTT
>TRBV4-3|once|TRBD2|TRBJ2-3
CASSQENAGGPMDTQYF
TGCGCCAGCAGCCAAGAAAACGCGGGAGGGCCGATGGATACGCAGTATTTT
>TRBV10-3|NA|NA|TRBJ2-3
CAISVGATSTDTQYF
TGTGCCATCAGTGTTGGGGCGACTAGCACAGATACGCAGTATTTT
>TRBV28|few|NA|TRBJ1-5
CASSHIQGHQPQHF
TGTGCCAGCAGTCACATACAGGGACATCAGCCCCAGCATTTT
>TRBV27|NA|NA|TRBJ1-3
CASTRGASSGNTIYF
TGTGCCAGCACCCGGGGCGCTAGCTCTGGAAACACCATATATTTT
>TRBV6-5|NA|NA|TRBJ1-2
CASSLDNYGYTF
TGTGCCAGCAGTCTTGACAACTATGGCTACACCTTC
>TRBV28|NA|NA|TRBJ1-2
CASGVGDYGYTF
TGTGCCAGCGGAGTCGGGGACTATGGCTACACCTTC
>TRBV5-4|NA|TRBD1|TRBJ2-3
CASSFPGQGGDTQYF
TGTGCCAGCAGCTTTCCGGGACAGGGGGGGGATACGCAGTATTTT
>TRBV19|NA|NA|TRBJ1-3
CASSISQFGNTIYF
TGTGCCAGTAGTATATCTCAGTTTGGAAACACCATATATTTT
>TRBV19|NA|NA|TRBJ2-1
CASSTSGANEQFF
TGTGCCAGTAGTACCTCCGGGGCCAATGAGCAGTTCTTC
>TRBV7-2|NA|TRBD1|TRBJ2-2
CASSPRQGKTGELFF
TGTGCCAGCAGCCCGCGACAGGGGAAAACCGGGGAGCTGTTTTTT
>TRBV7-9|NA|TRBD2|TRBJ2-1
CASSLAEAGGSYNEQFF
TGTGCCAGCAGCTTAGCTGAAGCGGGAGGATCGTACAATGAGCAGTTCTTC
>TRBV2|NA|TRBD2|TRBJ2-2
CASSEVRGSTGELFF
TGTGCCAGCAGTGAGGTTCGCGGGAGCACCGGGGAGCTGTTTTTT
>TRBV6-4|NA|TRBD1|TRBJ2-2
CASSRDRGEITGELFF
TGTGCCAGCTCGCGGGACAGGGGAGAGATCACCGGGGAGCTGTTTTTT
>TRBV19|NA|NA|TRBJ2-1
CASSPGGGSIYEQFF
TGTGCCAGTAGTCCCGGGGGCGGGAGTATCTATGAGCAGTTCTTC